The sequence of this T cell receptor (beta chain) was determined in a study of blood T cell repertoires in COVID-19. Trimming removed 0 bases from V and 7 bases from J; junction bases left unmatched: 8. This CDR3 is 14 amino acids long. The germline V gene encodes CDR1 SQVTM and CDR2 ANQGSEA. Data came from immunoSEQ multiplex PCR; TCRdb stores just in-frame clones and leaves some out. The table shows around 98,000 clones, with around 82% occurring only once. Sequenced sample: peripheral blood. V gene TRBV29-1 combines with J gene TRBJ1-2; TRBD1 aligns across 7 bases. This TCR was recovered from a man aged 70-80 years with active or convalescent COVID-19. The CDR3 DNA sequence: TGCAGCGTTGAAGATTCCGGGACAGTTGGTGGCTACACCTTC. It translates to CSVEDSGTVGGYTF.